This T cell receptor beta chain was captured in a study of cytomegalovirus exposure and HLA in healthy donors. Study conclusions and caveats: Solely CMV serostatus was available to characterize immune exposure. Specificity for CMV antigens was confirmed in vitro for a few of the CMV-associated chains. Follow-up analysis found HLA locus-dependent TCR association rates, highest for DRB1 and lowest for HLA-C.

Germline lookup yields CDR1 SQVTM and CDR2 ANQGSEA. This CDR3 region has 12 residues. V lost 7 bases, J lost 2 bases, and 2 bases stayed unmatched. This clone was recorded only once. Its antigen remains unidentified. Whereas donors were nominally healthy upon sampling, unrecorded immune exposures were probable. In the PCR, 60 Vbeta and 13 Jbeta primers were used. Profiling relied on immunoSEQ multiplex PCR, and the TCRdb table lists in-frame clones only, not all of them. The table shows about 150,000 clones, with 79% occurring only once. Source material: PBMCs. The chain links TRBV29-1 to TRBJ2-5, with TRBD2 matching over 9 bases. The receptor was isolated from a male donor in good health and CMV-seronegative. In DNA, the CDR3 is TGCAGCGGGCGGGGGGGACAAGAGACCCAGTACTTC. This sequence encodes CSGRGGQETQYF.